Listed here are 2 T cell receptor beta chains from one sample, sequenced in a study of Ad26.COV2.S vaccination and SARS-CoV-2 variants. Treatment of the sample: 15 to 20 received Ad26.COV2.S at low or high dose, single or two shots; about 5 received placebo; per-sample allocation not given. Sampling was performed 63 days after the first vaccine or placebo injection. Here immunoSEQ multiplex PCR was the method, and the copy in TCRdb shows in-frame clones only, minus some. Among fewer than 400,000 clones listed, roughly 86% were seen once. The source material was peripheral blood, sampled in a trial of Ad26.COV2.S vaccine versus placebo. Receptors originate from a person aged 18-65 years who received the Ad26.COV2.S COVID-19 vaccine or a placebo.

The CDR3 protein is CASSLVAMGYEQYF. CDR3 sequence (DNA): TGCGCCAGCAGCTTGGTAGCGATGGGGTACGAGCAGTACTTC. This chain joins TRBV5-1 and TRBJ2-7, with D possibly being TRBD2 (5 bases). V was cut by 0 bases and J by 4 bases, with 11 bases left in between. The CDR3 is made up of 14 amino acids. Germline values: CDR1 SGHRS, CDR2 YFSETQ.

The V and J genes are TRBV9 and TRBJ2-7, with 8 bases aligning to TRBD1. From germline, CDR1 is SGDLS and CDR2 YYNGEE. V shed 4 bases, J shed 4 bases, and the junction held 13 bases outside the gene matches. The CDR3 contains 16 residues. CDR3 sequence reads: CASSPRGGQGRYEQYF. The CDR3 bases are TGTGCCAGCAGCCCCCGTGGAGGACAGGGAAGATACGAGCAGTACTTC.